These 20 T cell receptor beta chains were sequenced from one sample in a study of blood T cells in healthy people across ages. Using a J-beta primer mix together with a sample-barcoded 5' primer, a second PCR was run for roughly 6 to 12 cycles. Each CDR3 protein gets one entry after TCRdb re-called the 5' RACE reads with MiXCR. The repertoire consists of roughly 570,000 distinct CDR3 sequences, with 25% to 30% occurring once and the leading ten covering around a sixth. Specimen: blood. The receptor set was obtained from a woman aged 70 to 79 in good health.

This clonotype was seen only a few times. The rearrangement uses TRBV20-1 and TRBJ2-5; 12 nucleotides agree with TRBD2. The closer fit of TRBJ2-1 to the DNA end suggests the J call may be wrong. Germline V gene lookup returns CDR1 DFQATT and CDR2 SNEGSKA (reference sequence). The CDR3 is 16 amino acids. The CDR3 spells CSAREGLAGSYNEQFF. CDR3 DNA sequence: TGCAGTGCTAGAGAAGGACTAGCGGGGAGTTACAATGAGCAGTTCTTC.

The rearrangement links TRBV12-3 or TRBV12-4 to TRBJ2-5, with TRBD2 matching over 8 bases. V was pared by 5 bases and J by 3 bases, with 11 bases of the junction left unmatched. The CDR3 is 16 amino acids. The CDR3 DNA is TGTGCCAGCAGTCCCTGGACTAGCATGGGGAAAGAGACCCAGTACTTC. It translates to CASSPWTSMGKETQYF.

The sample holds a few counts of this clonotype. The J gene is TRBJ1-1, the V gene TRBV11-3; D is undetermined. V lost 5 bases and J 7 bases, leaving 11 bases between the germline ends. CDR1 and CDR2 (germline): SGHNT, YENEEA. The CDR3 loop spans 12 amino acids. CDR3 region: CASSINTNEAFF. DNA for the CDR3: TGTGCCAGCAGCATCAACACCAATGAAGCTTTCTTT.

This clonotype was seen a few times. The rearrangement links TRBV6-5 to TRBJ1-2; D gene unclear. The length of the CDR3 is 11 residues. Germline V gene data show CDR1 as MNHEY and CDR2 as SVGAGI. V lost 5 bases and J lost 8, with 9 bases in between. The CDR3 region has the DNA TGTGCCAGCAGTGGTGGCGGAGGCTACACCTTC. Encoded protein: CASSGGGGYTF.

In this sample, this clonotype turned up a few times. CDR3 bases: TGTGCCAGCAGCTTAGAGGGGGGGCTCCTCTACGAGCAGTACTTC. The encoded protein is CASSLEGGLLYEQYF. The rearrangement joins TRBV7-9 to TRBJ2-7, with D perhaps TRBD2 (7 bases). V lost 1 base and J lost 3, with 13 bases in between. This CDR3 region has 15 residues. The germline gives CDR1 SEHNR, CDR2 FQNEAQ (reference sequence).

This clonotype showed up just once. J is TRBJ1-5 and V is TRBV18; maybe TRBD1 (5 bases). Germline CDR1 is KGHSH and CDR2 is LQKENI. The germline V and J ends were trimmed by 3 bases and 0 bases, with 9 bases remaining between them. The CDR3 extends over 15 amino acids. DNA of the CDR3: TGTGCCAGCTCACCCGGGACGGATAGCAATCAGCCCCAGCATTTT. This translates into CASSPGTDSNQPQHF.

With regard to this clonotype: A read error may account for a junction end that differs from germline. This chain joins TRBV29-1 and TRBJ1-1; weak D call: TRBD1 (5 bases). The CDR3 runs to 12 residues. CDR1 SQVTM and CDR2 ANQGSEA come from the germline V gene. The CDR3 nucleotides are TGCAGCGTTGTAAGGTCAGGGACTGAGGCTTTCTTT. This translates into CSVVRSGTEAFF.

This clonotype was detected a few times. The chain is built from TRBV7-2 and TRBJ2-5, with D hard to call. The V gene's germline CDR1 is SGHTA and CDR2 FQGNSA. This CDR3 region has 14 residues. Trimming shortened V by 1 base and J by 7 bases, and 13 bases separated the two germline ends. The CDR3 region has the DNA TGTGCCAGCAGCTTAGGGCGGATTCGGGCGACCCAGTACTTC. Amino acids: CASSLGRIRATQYF.

This clonotype was seen more than once but under ten times. The chain recombines TRBV9 with TRBJ2-3; 8 nucleotides align to TRBD2. Germline V gene data show CDR1 as SGDLS and CDR2 as YYNGEE. Germline trimming cut 2 bases from V and 5 bases from J; bases unmatched to any gene: 7. CDR3 length: 15 residues. The CDR3 reads CASSVGLAGEDTQYF. In DNA, the CDR3 is TGTGCCAGCAGCGTGGGTCTAGCGGGTGAAGATACGCAGTATTTT.

V is TRBV2 and J is TRBJ2-5; D is unresolved. Germline V gene data show CDR1 as SNHLY and CDR2 as FYNNEI. V was clipped by 4 bases and J by 1 base, with 13 bases between them. The CDR3 is 15 residues long. The CDR3 here is CASSGTTLTQETQYF. In DNA form, the CDR3 reads TGTGCCAGCAGTGGGACGACACTCACCCAAGAGACCCAGTACTTC.

There are a few counts of this clonotype. The rearrangement links TRBV29-1 to TRBJ2-7; D is possibly TRBD1 (6 bases). Germline CDR1 SQVTM, CDR2 ANQGSEA. Trimming stripped 4 bases from V and 3 bases from J, with 7 bases between. The CDR3 has 11 amino acids. The CDR3, as DNA: TGCAGCGTTGCCAGGGGCTACGAGCAGTACTTC. Translation gives CSVARGYEQYF.

As regards this clonotype: The germline gene is not matched at one end of the junction; a read error may be the cause. The chain's CDR3 is CASSIRVWNTEALF. The CDR3 nucleotides read TGTGCCAGCAGTATCAGGGTATGGAACACTGAAGCTCTCTTT. V usage is TRBV6-6 and J usage is TRBJ1-1; maybe TRBD1 (5 bases). This CDR3 is 14 amino acids long. Germline CDR1 and CDR2: MNHNY and SVGAGI (reference sequence).

This clonotype was detected a few times. The chain has TRBV6-2 or TRBV6-3 and TRBJ2-1; the match to TRBD2 covers 9 bases. Trimming cost V 5 bases and J 4 bases; bases outside gene matches: 12. There are 17 residues in the CDR3. CDR1 MNHEY and CDR2 SVGEGT come from the germline V gene. Here the CDR3 DNA reads TGTGCCAGCAGTCCCGCCCTATTAGCGGGGGTTTACAATGAGCAGTTCTTC. Encoded protein: CASSPALLAGVYNEQFF.

This clonotype is a singleton in its sample. The chain carries TRBV11-2 and TRBJ2-3; tentative D call: TRBD2 (5 bases). V dropped 2 bases and J dropped 2 bases, with 11 bases sitting between them. The CDR3 spans 15 residues. Germline-derived CDR1 and CDR2 are SGHAT and FQNNGV. CDR3 coding DNA: TGTGCCAGCAGCTTAAGTTCGGGAAACACAGATACGCAGTATTTT. Encoded protein: CASSLSSGNTDTQYF.

The table lists this clonotype with a few counts. The J gene is TRBJ2-5, the V gene TRBV29-1; TRBD1 aligns across 7 bases. Trimming at V came to 7 bases and at J to 1 base, leaving 3 bases not matched to a gene. Germline assignment: CDR1 SQVTM and CDR2 ANQGSEA. The CDR3 is 12 amino acids. The chain's CDR3 is CSAGDSQETQYF. The CDR3 nucleotides are TGCAGCGCCGGGGACAGCCAAGAGACCCAGTACTTC.

A word on this clonotype: This may arise from a read error, as a much more abundant clone is one base away. The CDR3 here is CSARGTSGGTDTQYF. CDR3 sequence (DNA): TGCAGTGCTAGAGGGACTAGCGGGGGCACAGATACGCAGTATTTT. The V call is TRBV20-1, the J call TRBJ2-3; 12 positions match TRBD2. Germline trimming cut 1 base from V and 1 base from J; bases unmatched to any gene: 0. CDR3 length equals 15 residues. Looked up from germline, CDR1 is DFQATT and CDR2 is SNEGSKA (reference sequence).

The CDR3 sequence: CASSPLTGEKELFF. The DNA of the CDR3 is TGTGCCAGCAGCCCTCTAACCGGAGAAAAGGAGCTGTTTTTT. V and J are TRBV7-9 and TRBJ2-2; D is undetermined. In germline, CDR1 is SEHNR, CDR2 FQNEAQ (reference sequence). The CDR3 is made up of 14 amino acids. The germline V and J ends were trimmed by 5 bases and 10 bases, with 17 bases remaining between them.

This clonotype was seen a few times. The chain combines TRBV30 with TRBJ2-4; a possible D gene is TRBD1 (6 bases). CDR1 and CDR2 from the germline V gene are GTSNPN and SVGIG (reference sequence). V was shortened by 4 bases and J by 7 bases, with 17 bases between the two germline ends. The CDR3 loop spans 14 amino acids. CDR3 residues: CAWTSTGPGNIQYF. The DNA of the CDR3 is TGTGCCTGGACCTCAACAGGGCCGGGGAACATTCAGTACTTC.

This clonotype was observed a few times. The rearrangement uses TRBV20-1 and TRBJ2-4; the match to TRBD2 covers 9 bases. The trim removed 6 bases at V and 0 bases at J, leaving 9 bases unmatched. The CDR3 loop spans 16 amino acids. CDR1 DFQATT and CDR2 SNEGSKA come from the germline V gene (reference sequence). Written as DNA, the CDR3 is TGCAGTGCGCGGCTAGCGGGGCCTTTAGCCAAAAACATTCAGTACTTC. This translates into CSARLAGPLAKNIQYF.

This clonotype was picked up a small number of times. The gene calls are TRBV30 and TRBJ1-4; 7 positions agree with TRBD1. Germline CDR1 GTSNPN, CDR2 SVGIG (reference sequence). The V and J ends lost 5 bases and 8 bases, in that order; junction bases with no gene match: 14. The CDR3 extends over 15 amino acids. The CDR3 bases are TGTGCCTGGGGGGACCACAGAGGGGGCAACGAAAAACTGTTTTTT. As protein: CAWGDHRGGNEKLFF.